In its sample, the clone carrying this T cell receptor beta chain was seen once. The germline V gene encodes CDR1 GTSNPN and CDR2 SVGIG (reference sequence). Trimming took off 3 bases at V and 9 bases at J, with 23 bases between the two ends. The CDR3 consists of 15 residues. Some clones are missing from TCRdb's copy, which holds only in-frame ones; the method was immunoSEQ multiplex PCR. The data contain more than 75,000 clones, about 82% of them singletons. These data originate in a study of T cell clones after liver transplantation. This TCR was sampled from a human patient who received a liver transplant. Among the T cells, some may be from the graft donor. The rearrangement links TRBV30 to TRBJ2-5; D unclear. The sequencing used CD4+ T cells from blood, collected around 45 months after liver transplant. This CDR3 reads CAWRPRAPGSFPQYF. In nucleotides, the CDR3 is TGTGCCTGGAGGCCGAGAGCCCCGGGCTCCTTTCCCCAGTACTTC.